The 7 T cell receptor beta chains reported below all come from one sample, sequenced in a study of technical replicates of blood from a few donors. TCRdb keeps only in-frame clones here, not all; method: immunoSEQ multiplex PCR. The sample includes approximately 97,000 clones, approximately 96% of them seen just once. The specimen sequenced was T cells isolated from PBMCs. Receptor source: a human donor in good health.

The chain couples TRBV29-1 to TRBJ2-1; the match to TRBD1 covers 9 bases. CDR1 is SQVTM and CDR2 is ANQGSEA in the germline V gene. With V trimmed by 1 base and J by 8 bases, 9 bases remained unmatched. CDR3 length equals 15 residues. In nucleotides, the CDR3 is TGCAGCGTTGAAGGACAGGGGGAAAAGGTCTATGAGCAGTTCTTC. Amino acids: CSVEGQGEKVYEQFF.

This sequence joins TRBV19 and TRBJ2-2; 7 bases map to TRBD1. Germline V lookup: CDR1 LNHDA, CDR2 SQIVND (reference sequence). V shed 0 bases and J 0 bases; nucleotides not matched to a gene: 7. The CDR3 is 18 residues long. CDR3 in amino acids: CASSIEPGQATNTGELFF. In DNA form, the CDR3 reads TGTGCCAGTAGTATAGAGCCCGGACAGGCTACGAACACCGGGGAGCTGTTTTTT.

The sample holds one count of this clone. The V call is TRBV6-1, the J call TRBJ1-5; D might be TRBD1 (5 bases). Per the germline V gene, CDR1 is MNHNS and CDR2 is SASEGT. With 5 bases removed from V and 3 bases from J, the gap between germline ends came to 14 bases. The CDR3 is 15 amino acids. The CDR3 loop is CASSQIDRLNQPQHF. DNA of the CDR3: TGTGCCAGCAGTCAGATAGACAGACTCAATCAGCCCCAGCATTTT.

The gene calls are TRBV19 and TRBJ2-7, with D maybe TRBD1 (5 bases). This CDR3 comprises 13 residues. V lost 3 bases, J lost 3 bases, and 9 bases lay in between. Germline V CDR1 and CDR2: LNHDA, SQIVND (reference sequence). The CDR3, as DNA: TGTGCCAGTAGTATGCAAGGGGACTACGAGCAGTACTTC. Protein product: CASSMQGDYEQYF. The variable domain in full, completed from reference TRBV19 and TRBJ2-7, reads DGGITQSPKYLFRKEGQNVTLSCEQNLNHDAMYWYRQDPGQGLRLIYYSQIVNDFQKGDIAEGYSVSREKKESFPLTVTSAQKNPTAFYLCASSMQGDYEQYFGPGTRLTVT.

The chain carries TRBV28 and TRBJ1-3; D remains ambiguous. V was trimmed by 5 bases and J by 0 bases, leaving 17 bases between them. The CDR3 sequence is 17 residues long. CDR1 is MDHEN, CDR2 SYDVKM, per germline. This CDR3 is CASSVPRYRYSGNTIYF. The CDR3 DNA follows: TGTGCCAGCAGTGTTCCCCGCTACCGCTACTCTGGAAACACCATATATTTT.

The J gene is TRBJ2-3, the V gene TRBV5-1; 7 bases agree with TRBD2. V lost 1 base to trimming and J lost 0 bases; unmatched junction nucleotides: 8. CDR3 length: 17 residues. CDR1 is SGHRS, CDR2 YFSETQ, per germline. The chain's CDR3 is CASSLIASGRSTDTQYF. DNA of the CDR3: TGCGCCAGCAGCTTGATAGCTAGCGGAAGGAGCACAGATACGCAGTATTTT.

Note on this clone: One end of the junction is discordant with germline, which a read error may explain. V usage is TRBV19 and J usage is TRBJ2-1, with 9 bases matching TRBD2. The CDR3 spans 15 residues. Germline loops: CDR1 LNHDA, CDR2 SQIVND (reference sequence). The CDR3, as DNA: TGTGCCAGTAGGATAGCGGGAGATACGTTGGATGAGCAGTTCTTC. It translates to CASRIAGDTLDEQFF. Full variable domain (remainder filled in from reference TRBV19 and TRBJ2-1): DGGITQSPKYLFRKEGQNVTLSCEQNLNHDAMYWYRQDPGQGLRLIYYSQIVNDFQKGDIAEGYSVSREKKESFPLTVTSAQKNPTAFYLCASRIAGDTLDEQFFGPGTRLTVL.